This T cell receptor (beta chain) was observed in a study of blood T cell repertoires in COVID-19. CDR1 is LGHDT, CDR2 YNNKEL, per germline (reference sequence). The CDR3 runs to 16 residues. Between the trimmed V and J ends, which lost 0 bases and 4 bases, there was a span of 15 bases. Original data processing: Quantification of nucleated cells was approximated via reference gene primer amplification. Sequenced by immunoSEQ multiplex PCR; TCRdb stores in-frame clones only, minus some. V, J and clone size reflect that table, while D and trimming were determined from the DNA. This sample yields roughly 190,000 clones, of which around 95% are seen a single time; about 0.8% belongs to the top ten. Seattle patients were enrolled during active infection and followed longitudinally.

This rearrangement joins TRBV3-1 (or the pseudogene TRBV3-2) to TRBJ1-2; D possibly corresponds to TRBD1 (6 bases). The receptor comes from a man aged 25-40 years with COVID-19, enrolled during active disease. Sequenced sample: peripheral blood. For the CDR3, the DNA is TGTGCCAGCAGCCAAGAGTACGCAGGGGTTGGCTATGGCTACACCTTC. Translating it yields CASSQEYAGVGYGYTF.